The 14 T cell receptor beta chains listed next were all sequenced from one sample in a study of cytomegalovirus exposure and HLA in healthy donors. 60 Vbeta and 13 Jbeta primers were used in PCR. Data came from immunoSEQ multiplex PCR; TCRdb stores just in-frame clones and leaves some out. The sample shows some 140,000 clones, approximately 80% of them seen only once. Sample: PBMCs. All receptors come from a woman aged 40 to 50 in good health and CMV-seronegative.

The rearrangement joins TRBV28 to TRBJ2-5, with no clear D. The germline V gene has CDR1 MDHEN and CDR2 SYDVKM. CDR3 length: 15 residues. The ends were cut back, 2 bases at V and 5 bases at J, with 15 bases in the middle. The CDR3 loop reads CASSLLSVNGETQYF. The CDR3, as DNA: TGTGCCAGCAGTTTACTGAGCGTTAATGGGGAGACCCAGTACTTC.

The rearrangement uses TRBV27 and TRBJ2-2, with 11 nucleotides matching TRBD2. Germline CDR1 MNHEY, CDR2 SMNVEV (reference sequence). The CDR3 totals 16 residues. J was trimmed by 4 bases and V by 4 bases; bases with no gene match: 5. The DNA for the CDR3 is TGTGCCAGCAGTTCTCGACTAGCGGGGTTCACCGGGGAGCTGTTTTTT. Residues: CASSSRLAGFTGELFF.

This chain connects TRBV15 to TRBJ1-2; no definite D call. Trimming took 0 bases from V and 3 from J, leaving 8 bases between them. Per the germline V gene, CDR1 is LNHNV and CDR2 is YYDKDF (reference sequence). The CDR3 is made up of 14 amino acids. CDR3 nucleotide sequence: TGTGCCACCAGCAGAGATGAGATGGACTATGGCTACACCTTC. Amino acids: CATSRDEMDYGYTF.

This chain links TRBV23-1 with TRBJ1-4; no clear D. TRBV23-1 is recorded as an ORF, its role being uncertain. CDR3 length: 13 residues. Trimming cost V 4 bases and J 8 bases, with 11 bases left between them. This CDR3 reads CASSPNGIEKLFF. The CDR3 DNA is TGCGCCAGCAGTCCCAACGGGATAGAAAAACTGTTTTTT.

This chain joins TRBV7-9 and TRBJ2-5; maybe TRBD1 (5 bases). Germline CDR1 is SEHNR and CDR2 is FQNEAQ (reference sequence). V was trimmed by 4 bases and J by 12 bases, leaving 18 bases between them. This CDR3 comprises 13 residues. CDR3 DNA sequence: TGTGCCAGCAGCTCAATTGCTGGGGCTCAGGAGTACTTC. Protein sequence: CASSSIAGAQEYF.

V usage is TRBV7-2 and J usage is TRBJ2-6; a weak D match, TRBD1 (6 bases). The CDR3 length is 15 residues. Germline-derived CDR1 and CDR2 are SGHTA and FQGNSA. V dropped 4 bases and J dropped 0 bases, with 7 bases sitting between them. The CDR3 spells CASSSRGSGANVLTF. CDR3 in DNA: TGTGCCAGCAGCTCCAGGGGCTCTGGGGCCAACGTCCTGACTTTC.

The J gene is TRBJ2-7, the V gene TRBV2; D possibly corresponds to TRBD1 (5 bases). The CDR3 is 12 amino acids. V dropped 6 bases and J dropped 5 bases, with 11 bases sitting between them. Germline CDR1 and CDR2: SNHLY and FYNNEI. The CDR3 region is CASRTDSHEQYF. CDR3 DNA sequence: TGTGCCAGCAGGACAGACAGCCACGAGCAGTACTTC.

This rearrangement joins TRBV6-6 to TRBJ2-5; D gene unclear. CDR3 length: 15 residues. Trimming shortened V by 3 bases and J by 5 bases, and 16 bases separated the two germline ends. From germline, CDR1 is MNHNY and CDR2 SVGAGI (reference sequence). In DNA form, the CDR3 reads TGTGCCAGCAGTTATATAGTGGGCGATCGGGAGACCCAGTACTTC. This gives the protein CASSYIVGDRETQYF.

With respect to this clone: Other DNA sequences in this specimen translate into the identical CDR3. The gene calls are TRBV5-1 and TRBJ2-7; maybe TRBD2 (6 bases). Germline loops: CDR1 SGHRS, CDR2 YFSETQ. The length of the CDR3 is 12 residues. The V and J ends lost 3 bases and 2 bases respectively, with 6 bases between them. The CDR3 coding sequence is TGCGCCAGCAGCTCGGGGGCCTACGAGCAGTACTTC. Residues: CASSSGAYEQYF.

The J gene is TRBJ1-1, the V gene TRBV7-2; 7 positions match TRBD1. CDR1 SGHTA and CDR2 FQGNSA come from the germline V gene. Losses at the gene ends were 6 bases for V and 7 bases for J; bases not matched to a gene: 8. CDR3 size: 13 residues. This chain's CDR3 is CASRTRDSCEAFF. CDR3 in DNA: TGTGCCAGCAGGACTCGGGACAGCTGTGAAGCTTTCTTT.

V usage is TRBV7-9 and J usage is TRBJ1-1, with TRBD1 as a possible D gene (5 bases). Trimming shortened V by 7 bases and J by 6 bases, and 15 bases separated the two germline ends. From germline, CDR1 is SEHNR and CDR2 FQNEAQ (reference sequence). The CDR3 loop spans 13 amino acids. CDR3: CASIQSQGSEAFF. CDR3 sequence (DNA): TGTGCCAGCATCCAAAGTCAGGGTTCTGAAGCTTTCTTT.

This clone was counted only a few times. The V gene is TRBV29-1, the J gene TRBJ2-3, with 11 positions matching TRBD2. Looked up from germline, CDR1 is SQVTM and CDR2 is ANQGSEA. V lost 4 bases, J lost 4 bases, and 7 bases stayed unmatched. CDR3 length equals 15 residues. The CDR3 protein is CSVGAGTSGSDTQYF. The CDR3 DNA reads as TGCAGCGTTGGGGCCGGGACTAGCGGTTCAGATACGCAGTATTTT.

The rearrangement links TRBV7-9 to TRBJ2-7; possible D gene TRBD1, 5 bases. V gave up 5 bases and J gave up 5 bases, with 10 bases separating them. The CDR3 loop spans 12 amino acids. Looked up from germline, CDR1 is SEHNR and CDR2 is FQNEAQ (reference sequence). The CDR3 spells CASSIQVDEQYF. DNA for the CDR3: TGTGCCAGCAGCATACAGGTCGACGAGCAGTACTTC. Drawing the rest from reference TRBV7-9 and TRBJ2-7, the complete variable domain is DTGVSQNPRHKITKRGQNVTFRCDPISEHNRLYWYRQTLGQGPEFLTYFQNEAQLEKSRLLSDRFSAERPKGSFSTLEIQRTEQGDSAMYLCASSIQVDEQYFGPGTRLTVT.

This CDR3 is CASGAGTGDNYGYTF. CDR3 DNA: TGTGCCAGCGGGGCTGGGACAGGGGACAACTATGGCTACACCTTC. The chain is built from TRBV2 and TRBJ1-2; 10 bases line up with TRBD1. This CDR3 is built from 15 residues. Trimming took 8 bases from V and 2 from J; bases not matched to a gene: 8. Per the germline V gene, CDR1 is SNHLY and CDR2 is FYNNEI.